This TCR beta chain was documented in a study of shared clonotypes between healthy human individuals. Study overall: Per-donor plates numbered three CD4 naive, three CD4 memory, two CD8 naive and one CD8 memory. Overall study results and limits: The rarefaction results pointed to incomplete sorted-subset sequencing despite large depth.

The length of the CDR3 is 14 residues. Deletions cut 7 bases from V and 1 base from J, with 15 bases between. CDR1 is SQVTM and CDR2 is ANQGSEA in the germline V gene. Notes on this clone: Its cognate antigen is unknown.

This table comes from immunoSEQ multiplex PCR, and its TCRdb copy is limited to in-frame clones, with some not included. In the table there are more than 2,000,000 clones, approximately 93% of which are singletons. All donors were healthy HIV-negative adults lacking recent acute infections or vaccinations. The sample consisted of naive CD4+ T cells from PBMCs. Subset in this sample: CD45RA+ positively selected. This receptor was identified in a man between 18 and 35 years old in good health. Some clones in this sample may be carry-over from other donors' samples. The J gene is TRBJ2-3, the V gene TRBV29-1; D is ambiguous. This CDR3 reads CSAKVGLGTDTQYF. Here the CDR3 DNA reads TGCAGCGCTAAAGTGGGCCTGGGCACAGATACGCAGTATTTT.